One and the same sample provided the 28 T cell receptor beta chains below, sequenced in a study of T cells in Graves' hyperthyroidism and ophthalmopathy. The source material, RNA transcripts, was used to amplify TCR beta CDR3 regions. RT-PCR in the first round (using the HTBI primer set) targeted the TCR CDR3. TCRdb re-called the multiplex PCR reads through MiXCR, storing one row per CDR3 protein. Here the sample spans approximately 700,000 distinct CDR3 sequences, about a sixth being singletons. The sequenced sample was blood. Every receptor here comes from a man aged 18 to 35 with Graves' hyperthyroidism.

In this sample, this clonotype turned up many times. The chain employs TRBV2 and TRBJ2-7; D unresolved. CDR1 SNHLY and CDR2 FYNNEI come from the germline V gene. The CDR3 is 11 residues long. V was trimmed by 8 bases and J by 3 bases, leaving 8 bases between them. Here the CDR3 reads CASHTYYEQYF. The CDR3 DNA is TGTGCCAGCCACACCTACTACGAGCAGTACTTC.

On this clonotype: Possible read error: a much larger clone is one base away. CDR3 in DNA: TGTGCCAACCAGGGGGAGGTGAACACTGGAGCTTTCTTT. It yields the protein CANQGEVNTGAFF. The chain uses TRBV6-1 and TRBJ1-1, with TRBD1 matching 7 bases. The CDR3 consists of 13 residues. Per the germline V gene, CDR1 is MNHNS and CDR2 is SASEGT.

This clonotype showed up many times. The chain employs TRBV7-9 and TRBJ2-7, with no clear D. V was pared by 5 bases and J by 6 bases, with 14 bases between. There are 13 residues in the CDR3. Germline CDR1 and CDR2: SEHNR and FQNEAQ (reference sequence). This CDR3 is CASSPRTSGEQYF. In DNA form, the CDR3 reads TGTGCCAGCAGCCCGAGGACGTCTGGCGAGCAGTACTTC.

In its sample, this clonotype was seen many times. DNA for the CDR3: TGCAGTGCTAGAGAGCTCGACGCCTACGAGCAGTACTTC. It translates to CSARELDAYEQYF. J is TRBJ2-7 and V is TRBV20-1; D not resolved. V lost 0 bases and J 2 bases, leaving 8 bases between the germline ends. The CDR3 is 13 amino acids. Germline V gene lookup returns CDR1 DFQATT and CDR2 SNEGSKA (reference sequence).

This chain links TRBV6-2 or TRBV6-3 with TRBJ2-1, with D possibly matching TRBD1 (5 bases). CDR1 MNHEY and CDR2 SVGEGT come from the germline V gene. The ends were cut back, 4 bases at V and 4 bases at J, with 11 bases in the middle. The CDR3 loop spans 14 amino acids. CDR3 sequence reads: CASSSRTTYNEQFF. CDR3 DNA sequence: TGTGCCAGCAGTTCCCGGACAACATACAATGAGCAGTTCTTC.

This clonotype showed up many times. The CDR3 sequence is CASRRQDPSGANVLTF. The CDR3 nucleotides read TGTGCCAGCAGGAGACAGGATCCCTCTGGGGCCAACGTCCTGACTTTC. The V and J genes are TRBV11-2 and TRBJ2-6; D possibly corresponds to TRBD1 (6 bases). This CDR3 has 16 amino acids. Looked up from germline, CDR1 is SGHAT and CDR2 is FQNNGV. V dropped 6 bases and J dropped 0 bases, with 12 bases sitting between them.

This chain links TRBV20-1 with TRBJ2-7, with 8 bases fitting TRBD2. Per the germline V gene, CDR1 is DFQATT and CDR2 is SNEGSKA (reference sequence). J lost 6 bases, V lost 5 bases, and 6 bases had no gene match. The CDR3 consists of 12 residues. CDR3 nucleotide sequence: TGCAGTGCTGCCCTCGGGGGGGTCGAGCAGTACTTC. This gives the protein CSAALGGVEQYF.

In its sample, this clonotype was seen many times. This chain links TRBV2 with TRBJ2-3; maybe TRBD1 (6 bases). Trimming removed 8 bases from V and 2 bases from J, with 14 bases in between. The CDR3 totals 14 residues. Per the germline V gene, CDR1 is SNHLY and CDR2 is FYNNEI. CDR3 loop: CASAGVAHTDTQYF. CDR3 nucleotides: TGTGCCAGCGCAGGGGTAGCACACACAGATACGCAGTATTTT. Looking up the rest from reference TRBV2 and TRBJ2-3 gives the full variable domain: EPEVTQTPSHQVTQMGQEVILRCVPISNHLYFYWYRQILGQKVEFLVSFYNNEISEKSEIFDDQFSVERPDGSNFTLKIRSTKLEDSAMYFCASAGVAHTDTQYFGPGTRLTVL.

This clonotype showed up just a few times. The V call is TRBV11-2, the J call TRBJ2-7; D not resolved. The CDR3 length is 13 residues. Germline-derived CDR1 and CDR2 are SGHAT and FQNNGV. Trimming removed 3 bases at V and 6 bases at J, with 12 bases between. The CDR3 spells CASSFSYRAEQYF. The CDR3 nucleotides are TGTGCCAGCAGCTTCTCCTACCGCGCCGAGCAGTACTTC.

This clonotype was recorded at least ten times. The chain's CDR3 is CASSKEGLAGGNNEQFF. CDR3 nucleotides: TGTGCCAGCAGCAAAGAAGGACTAGCGGGAGGTAATAATGAGCAGTTCTTC. This rearrangement joins TRBV11-3 to TRBJ2-1, with 14 bases fitting TRBD2. With V trimmed by 5 bases and J by 7 bases, 10 bases remained unmatched. The germline gives CDR1 SGHNT, CDR2 YENEEA. The CDR3 consists of 17 residues. Drawing the rest from reference TRBV11-3 and TRBJ2-1, the complete variable domain is EAGVVQSPRYKIIEKKQPVAFWCNPISGHNTLYWYLQNLGQGPELLIRYENEEAVDDSQLPKDRFSAERLKGVDSTLKIQPAELGDSAVYLCASSKEGLAGGNNEQFFGPGTRLTVL.

There are many counts of this clonotype. The chain employs TRBV3-1 and TRBJ2-1, with D perhaps matching TRBD1 or TRBD2 (5 bases each). CDR3 length equals 14 residues. Germline V lookup: CDR1 LGHDT, CDR2 YNNKEL (reference sequence). The V and J ends lost 3 bases and 7 bases respectively, with 13 bases between them. DNA of the CDR3: TGTGCCAGCAGCCATGGGGGTTTTGGGAATGAGCAGTTCTTC. It translates to CASSHGGFGNEQFF.

The V gene is TRBV5-1, the J gene TRBJ2-1, with D possibly matching TRBD2 (6 bases). V lost 5 bases to trimming and J lost 8 bases, with 20 bases between them. The CDR3 spans 15 residues. Germline loops: CDR1 SGHRS, CDR2 YFSETQ. CDR3 nucleotides: TGCGCCAGCAGTGCGACTACCGGGAGATTCGATGAGCAGTTCTTC. This sequence encodes CASSATTGRFDEQFF.

This clonotype was seen at least ten times. V and J are TRBV3-1 and TRBJ2-1, with a possible D match to TRBD2 (6 bases). Germline V gene data show CDR1 as LGHDT and CDR2 as YNNKEL (reference sequence). There are 15 residues in the CDR3. Trimming took 3 bases from V and 4 from J, leaving 13 bases between them. CDR3 nucleotide sequence: TGTGCCAGCAGCCATTTCGGTGGGGGGTACAATGAGCAGTTCTTC. It specifies CASSHFGGGYNEQFF.

This clonotype was counted many times. The chain employs TRBV29-1 and TRBJ2-2; D not resolved. Trimming left V 7 bases short and J 1 base short, with 10 bases between. The CDR3 loop spans 13 amino acids. The germline gives CDR1 SQVTM, CDR2 ANQGSEA. The DNA of the CDR3 is TGCAGCGCCCAGTGGGAGAACACCGGGGAGCTGTTTTTT. This sequence encodes CSAQWENTGELFF.

The rearrangement joins TRBV30 to TRBJ1-6, with D uncertain. The CDR3 totals 15 residues. V lost 0 bases to trimming and J lost 2 bases, with 8 bases between them. Germline V CDR1 and CDR2: GTSNPN, SVGIG (reference sequence). This CDR3 is CAWSVLGPYNSPLHF. CDR3 bases: TGTGCCTGGAGTGTACTCGGCCCCTATAATTCACCCCTCCACTTT.

This clonotype was picked up a small number of times. The genes are TRBV2 and TRBJ2-2, with TRBD1 as a possible D gene (6 bases). From germline, CDR1 is SNHLY and CDR2 FYNNEI. The V end lost 1 base, the J end lost 0 bases, and 9 bases lay between the germline ends. This CDR3 spans 16 amino acids. CDR3: CASSEETGTNTGELFF. DNA of the CDR3: TGTGCCAGCAGTGAAGAGACAGGCACGAACACCGGGGAGCTGTTTTTT.

J is TRBJ1-5 and V is TRBV10-3; D uncertain. The CDR3 has 13 residues. Germline CDR1 ENHRY, CDR2 SYGVKD. V dropped 4 bases and J dropped 2 bases, with 6 bases sitting between them. The chain's CDR3 is CAISGVGNQPQHF. In DNA, the CDR3 is TGTGCCATCAGTGGTGTGGGCAATCAGCCCCAGCATTTT.

This clonotype was seen repeatedly, ten times or more. The rearrangement links TRBV18 to TRBJ1-2; tentative D call: TRBD1 (6 bases). CDR1 is KGHSH, CDR2 LQKENI, per germline. V was shortened by 2 bases and J by 7 bases, with 14 bases between the two germline ends. The CDR3 has 14 residues. CDR3 region: CASSPDLGAGGYTF. The CDR3 nucleotides are TGTGCCAGCTCACCAGACTTGGGGGCAGGTGGCTACACCTTC.

The genes are TRBV7-2 and TRBJ2-4; D unresolved. The V end lost 5 bases, the J end lost 0 bases, and 5 bases lay between the germline ends. The CDR3 runs 13 residues. The germline gives CDR1 SGHTA, CDR2 FQGNSA. The CDR3 protein is CASSGSAKNIQYF. CDR3 coding DNA: TGTGCCAGCAGCGGTTCAGCCAAAAACATTCAGTACTTC.

The rearrangement links TRBV29-1 to TRBJ1-2, with D perhaps matching TRBD1 (5 bases). The germline CDR1 and CDR2 sequences are SQVTM and ANQGSEA. The germline V and J ends were trimmed by 4 bases and 2 bases, with 8 bases remaining between them. CDR3 length equals 12 residues. The chain's CDR3 is CSVGWGNYGYTF. In DNA form, the CDR3 reads TGCAGCGTTGGATGGGGGAACTATGGCTACACCTTC. The full variable domain, its missing parts supplied by reference TRBV29-1 and TRBJ1-2, is SAVISQKPSRDICQRGTSLTIQCQVDSQVTMMFWYRQQPGQSLTLIATANQGSEATYESGFVIDKFPISRPNLTFSTLTVSNMSPEDSSIYLCSVGWGNYGYTFGSGTRLTVV.

This clonotype was counted at least ten times. This chain connects TRBV5-5 to TRBJ1-1, with D uncertain. Germline CDR1 reads SGHKS; CDR2 reads YYEKEE (reference sequence). The CDR3 sequence is 16 residues long. V lost 2 bases, J lost 0 bases, and 14 bases lay in between. The CDR3 spells CASSFRGGFMNTEAFF. CDR3 sequence (DNA): TGTGCCAGCAGCTTCCGGGGAGGATTCATGAACACTGAAGCTTTCTTT.

The V gene is TRBV12-3 or TRBV12-4, the J gene TRBJ2-6, with D perhaps TRBD1 (6 bases). There are 14 residues in the CDR3. Between the trimmed V and J ends, which lost 7 bases and 2 bases, there was a span of 9 bases. The CDR3 loop is CASKGDPGANVLTF. As DNA, the CDR3 is TGTGCCAGCAAGGGGGATCCTGGGGCCAACGTCCTGACTTTC.

The chain couples TRBV29-1 to TRBJ2-3; 8 positions agree with TRBD2. The CDR3 runs 15 residues. The germline V gene encodes CDR1 SQVTM and CDR2 ANQGSEA. Trimming took 3 bases from V and 3 from J; bases not matched to a gene: 8. Written as DNA, the CDR3 is TGCAGCGTTGACGCGGGAGGCCCGGGAACAGATACGCAGTATTTT. Translating gives CSVDAGGPGTDTQYF.

The chain couples TRBV4-1 to TRBJ2-3; 8 nucleotides align to TRBD2. After removal of 0 bases from V and 4 bases from J, the junction contained 6 bases not matched to a gene. This CDR3 has 16 amino acids. Germline CDR1 is MGHRA and CDR2 is YSYEKL. CDR3 in DNA: TGCGCCAGCAGCCAAGAAGCGGGGGTAGGGGCAGATACGCAGTATTTT. It is translated as CASSQEAGVGADTQYF.

The sample holds many counts of this clonotype. This sequence joins TRBV6-2 or TRBV6-3 and TRBJ2-7, with a tentative D call TRBD2 (6 bases). From germline, CDR1 is MNHEY and CDR2 SVGEGT. CDR3 length equals 12 residues. Trimming pared 6 bases from V and 4 bases from J, leaving 10 bases between. The CDR3 loop is CASRDGLYEQYF. CDR3 coding DNA: TGTGCCAGCAGGGACGGACTATACGAGCAGTACTTC.

This clonotype was picked up a small number of times. The rearrangement joins TRBV15 to TRBJ2-7; maybe TRBD2 (6 bases). V was pared by 6 bases and J by 1 base, with 19 bases between. The CDR3 has 16 residues. Germline CDR1 LNHNV, CDR2 YYDKDF (reference sequence). CDR3: CATRTRGRMGSYEQYF. As DNA, the CDR3 is TGTGCCACCAGGACCAGAGGGAGGATGGGGTCCTACGAGCAGTACTTC.

The CDR3 protein is CSARTGFKETQYF. In DNA, the CDR3 is TGCAGTGCACGGACAGGGTTTAAAGAGACCCAGTACTTC. The chain uses TRBV20-1 and TRBJ2-5, with 8 bases matching TRBD1. Germline assignment: CDR1 DFQATT and CDR2 SNEGSKA (reference sequence). With V trimmed by 6 bases and J by 3 bases, 6 bases remained unmatched. This CDR3 spans 13 amino acids.

In this sample, this clonotype turned up many times. V gene TRBV20-1 combines with J gene TRBJ2-1, with TRBD2 matching 7 bases. The germline gives CDR1 DFQATT, CDR2 SNEGSKA (reference sequence). V lost 3 bases and J lost 9; bases outside the gene matches: 5. The CDR3 runs 12 residues. The CDR3 protein is CSARLAVGEQFF. The CDR3 nucleotides are TGCAGTGCTAGGCTAGCGGTTGGTGAGCAGTTCTTC.